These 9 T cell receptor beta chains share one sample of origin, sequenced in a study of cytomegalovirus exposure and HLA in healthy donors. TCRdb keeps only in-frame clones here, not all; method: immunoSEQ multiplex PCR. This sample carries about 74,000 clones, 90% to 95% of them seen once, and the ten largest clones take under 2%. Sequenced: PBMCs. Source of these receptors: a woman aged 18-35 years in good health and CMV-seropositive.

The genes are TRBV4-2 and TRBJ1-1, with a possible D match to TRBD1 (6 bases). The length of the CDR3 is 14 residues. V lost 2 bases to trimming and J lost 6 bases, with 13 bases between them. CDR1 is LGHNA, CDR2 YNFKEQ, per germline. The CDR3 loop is CASSQRAGDPEAFF. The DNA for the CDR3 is TGTGCCAGCAGCCAAAGGGCAGGGGACCCTGAAGCTTTCTTT.

DNA for the CDR3: TGTGCCAGCAGCGTGACTAGCGGCGCGAACACCGGGGAGCTGTTTTTT. It yields the protein CASSVTSGANTGELFF. This chain uses TRBV7-9 with TRBJ2-2; TRBD2 matches 9 bases. This CDR3 is built from 16 residues. Germline V lookup: CDR1 SEHNR, CDR2 FQNEAQ (reference sequence). V was clipped by 5 bases and J by 0 bases; unmatched bases: 4.

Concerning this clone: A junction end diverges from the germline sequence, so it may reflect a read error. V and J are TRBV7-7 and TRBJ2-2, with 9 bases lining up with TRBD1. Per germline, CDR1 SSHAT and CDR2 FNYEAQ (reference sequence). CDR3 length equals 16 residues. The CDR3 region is CASSLFTGGDTGELFF. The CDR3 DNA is TGTGCTAGCAGCCTTTTCACAGGGGGCGACACCGGGGAGCTGTTTTTT. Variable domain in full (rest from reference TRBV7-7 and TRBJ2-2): GAGVSQSPRYKVTKRGQDVTLRCDPISSHATLYWYQQALGQGPEFLTYFNYEAQPDKSGLPSDRFSAERPEGSISTLTIQRTEQRDSAMYRCASSLFTGGDTGELFFGEGSRLTVL.

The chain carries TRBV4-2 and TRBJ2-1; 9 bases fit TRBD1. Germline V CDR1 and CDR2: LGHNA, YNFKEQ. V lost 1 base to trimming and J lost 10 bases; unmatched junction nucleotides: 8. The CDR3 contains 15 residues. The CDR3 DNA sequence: TGTGCCAGCAGCCAAGGGGACAGGGAGAATTTCGAGCAGTTCTTC. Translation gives CASSQGDRENFEQFF.

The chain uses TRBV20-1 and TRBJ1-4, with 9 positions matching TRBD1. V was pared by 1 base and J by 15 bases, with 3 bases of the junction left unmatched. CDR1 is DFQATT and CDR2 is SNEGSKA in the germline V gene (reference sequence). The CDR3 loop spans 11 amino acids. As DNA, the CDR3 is TGCAGTGCTAGAGCGACAGGGGGATTGTTTTTT. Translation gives CSARATGGLFF.

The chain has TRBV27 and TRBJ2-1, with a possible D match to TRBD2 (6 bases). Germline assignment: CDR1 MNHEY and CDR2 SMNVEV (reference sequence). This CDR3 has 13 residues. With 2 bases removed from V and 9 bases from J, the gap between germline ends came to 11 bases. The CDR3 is CASSLASEFEQFF. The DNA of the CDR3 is TGTGCCAGCAGTTTAGCTAGCGAGTTTGAGCAGTTCTTC.

The CDR3 region is CAIDGTGWTEAFF. Here the CDR3 DNA reads TGTGCCATCGATGGGACAGGGTGGACTGAAGCTTTCTTT. The chain recombines TRBV2 with TRBJ1-1; TRBD1 aligns across 9 bases. Germline trimming cut 10 bases from V and 5 bases from J; bases unmatched to any gene: 8. Germline values: CDR1 SNHLY, CDR2 FYNNEI. This CDR3 has 13 residues.

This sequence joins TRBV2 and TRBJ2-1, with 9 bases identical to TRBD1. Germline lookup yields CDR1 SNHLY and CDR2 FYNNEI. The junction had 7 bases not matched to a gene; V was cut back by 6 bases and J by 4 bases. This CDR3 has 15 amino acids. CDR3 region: CASSSDRGIYNEQFF. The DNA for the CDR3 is TGTGCCAGCAGCTCGGACAGGGGCATTTACAATGAGCAGTTCTTC.

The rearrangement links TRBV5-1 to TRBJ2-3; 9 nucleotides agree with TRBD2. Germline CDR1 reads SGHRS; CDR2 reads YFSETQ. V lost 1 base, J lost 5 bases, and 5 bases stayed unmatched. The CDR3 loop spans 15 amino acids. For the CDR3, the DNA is TGCGCCAGCAGCTTGACGCGGGGGGGCCAAGATACGCAGTATTTT. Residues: CASSLTRGGQDTQYF.